This T cell receptor beta chain was retrieved from a study of blood T cells in healthy people across ages. Through a sample-barcoded 5' primer and a J-beta primer mix, a second PCR was run for 7 to 11 cycles. Each CDR3 protein is one row after TCRdb ran MiXCR on the 5' RACE reads. The table shows about 580,000 distinct CDR3 sequences, with 40% to 55% occurring only once. In germline, CDR1 is SGHTA, CDR2 FQGTGA. The trim removed 6 bases at V and 3 bases at J, leaving 4 bases unmatched. The CDR3 consists of 14 residues. At least 6 micrograms of total RNA were extracted per sample. The receptor was derived from an elderly man in good health. The gene calls are TRBV7-3 and TRBJ2-3, with 9 positions matching TRBD1. What was sequenced was blood. CDR3 region: CASSTGGATDTQYF. For the CDR3, the DNA is TGTGCCAGCAGTACAGGGGGCGCGACAGATACGCAGTATTTT.